The rows below give T cell receptor beta chains drawn from one sample of a study of shared clonotypes between healthy human individuals. TCRdb keeps only in-frame clones here, not all; method: immunoSEQ multiplex PCR. The data contain 490,000 or so clones, 70% to 80% of them singletons. Sequencing was carried out using PBMCs. The receptors derive from a woman between 40 and 55 years old in good health. Some clones in this sample may be carry-over from other donors' samples. Both conserved end residues are part of each CDR3. The order of the fields is J gene, V gene, CDR3 protein.

>TRBJ2-7|TRBV27
CASSFGREKTYEQYF
>TRBJ1-1|TRBV4-3
CASSQEITQDRGARDTEAFF
>TRBJ2-7|TRBV2
CASRGQGGTYEQYF
>TRBJ1-1|TRBV28
CASTDDRAEAFF
>TRBJ2-7|TRBV11-2
CASSLTGGSYEQYF
>TRBJ1-2|TRBV28
CASSPTGGGSGYTF
>TRBJ2-7|TRBV7-9
CASTLPGGPYEQYF
>TRBJ2-7|TRBV27
CASSFKTRLEQYF
>TRBJ2-6|TRBV30
CALNRGSGANVLTF
>TRBJ2-7|TRBV28
CASNGPGQGYEQYF
>TRBJ2-3|TRBV6-4
CASSRGTGGTDTQYF
>TRBJ1-5|TRBV6-1
CASSDADRENQPQHF
>TRBJ2-3|TRBV5-6
CASSLGSSPTDTQYF
>TRBJ2-1|TRBV2
CASTLGTSGGNEQFF
>TRBJ2-5|TRBV5-1
CASSFQQQETQYF
>TRBJ1-1|TRBV7-3
CASSSYGLASEAFF
>TRBJ2-3|TRBV5-1
CASSLRGASTDTQYF
>TRBJ1-3|TRBV7-9
CASSHDGRSGNTIYF
>TRBJ2-7|TRBV27
CASSFAGGYEQYF
>TRBJ2-3|TRBV28
CASSLLLDTDTQYF
>TRBJ1-2|TRBV2
CASSVDRVLGYTF
>TRBJ2-3|TRBV7-9
CASSLGTTVDTQYF
>TRBJ2-3|TRBV6-1
CASSEALAETDTQYF
>TRBJ2-1|TRBV10-3
CANRAGPYNEQFF
>TRBJ2-1|TRBV6-6
CASSSQTGKRGNEQFF
>TRBJ2-1|TRBV7-9
CASSFRPTYKTGDHNEQFF
>TRBJ1-1|TRBV28
CASGTTEVFF
>TRBJ1-4|TRBV10-1
CASSQNVGTNEKLFF
>TRBJ2-5|TRBV15
CATSRNLQGVTQYF
>TRBJ1-1|TRBV10-2
CASRGEGMNTEAFF
>TRBJ2-7|TRBV5-1
CASSYSYEQYF
>TRBJ2-1|TRBV4-1
CASSRPGTRSYNEQFF
>TRBJ2-5|TRBV10-2
CAGGGSKETQYF
>TRBJ1-2|TRBV28
CASSFPGSTLIYGYTF
>TRBJ2-2|TRBV4-3
CASSQGVDTGELFF
>TRBJ2-7|TRBV7-8
CASSVDREILSYEQYF
>TRBJ2-7|TRBV10-2
CASSDPGLAGGYEQYF
>TRBJ2-5|TRBV5-6
CASRLRFGDRETQYF
>TRBJ2-7|TRBV5-6
CASSYGSLGGGEQYF